The next 18 T cell receptor beta chains were all read from a single sample in a study of cytotoxic CD8 clonotypes in ibrutinib-treated CLL. The repertoire was sequenced with immunoSEQ multiplex PCR; TCRdb's copy has only in-frame clones and lacks some. The profile shows 130,000 to 150,000 clones, 70% to 80% of them singletons. Material: PBMCs, obtained after 12 months of ibrutinib treatment. Source of these receptors: a human donor with chronic lymphocytic leukemia.

This clone has only one observation. The chain employs TRBV10-3 and TRBJ2-3; weak D call: TRBD1 (6 bases). This CDR3 spans 14 amino acids. Germline V lookup: CDR1 ENHRY, CDR2 SYGVKD. The V end was cut by 4 bases, the J end by 2 bases, with 10 bases between. The CDR3, as DNA: TGTGCCATCAGTGCGACAGGAGACACAGATACGCAGTATTTT. It codes for CAISATGDTDTQYF.

The CDR3 nucleotides read TGTGCCAGCAGCAGGGGGCTATGGGAGACCCAGTACTTC. Protein product: CASSRGLWETQYF. The gene calls are TRBV2 and TRBJ2-5, with 8 bases fitting TRBD1. The germline CDR1 and CDR2 sequences are SNHLY and FYNNEI. The trim removed 6 bases at V and 5 bases at J, leaving 5 bases unmatched. The CDR3 loop spans 13 amino acids.

This clone was detected only a few times. The genes are TRBV28 and TRBJ2-3; unclear D gene. With 4 bases removed from V and 2 bases from J, the gap between germline ends came to 13 bases. Per germline, CDR1 MDHEN and CDR2 SYDVKM. The length of the CDR3 is 15 residues. The CDR3 DNA is TGTGCCAGCAGTTCCCCCCCGGCTCACACAGATACGCAGTATTTT. Encoded protein: CASSSPPAHTDTQYF. Together with reference TRBV28 and TRBJ2-3, the CDR3 gives the full variable domain: DVKVTQSSRYLVKRTGEKVFLECVQDMDHENMFWYRQDPGLGLRLIYFSYDVKMKEKGDIPEGYSVSREKKERFSLILESASTNQTSMYLCASSSPPAHTDTQYFGPGTRLTVL.

The rearrangement links TRBV11-2 to TRBJ1-1; no firm D call. The germline gives CDR1 SGHAT, CDR2 FQNNGV. Trimming cost V 1 base and J 8 bases, with 11 bases left between them. The CDR3 length is 13 residues. CDR3 loop: CASSLGMATEAFF. Written as DNA, the CDR3 is TGTGCCAGCAGCTTAGGGATGGCCACAGAAGCTTTCTTT.

The chain combines TRBV18 with TRBJ2-1, with D possibly TRBD2 on 6 matching bases. Germline V gene lookup returns CDR1 KGHSH and CDR2 LQKENI. Trimming took 3 bases from V and 2 from J, leaving 11 bases between them. The CDR3 covers 15 residues. CDR3 sequence (DNA): TGTGCCAGCTCACCCCTGGAGGGCGCCTACAATGAGCAGTTCTTC. Residues: CASSPLEGAYNEQFF.

The chain carries TRBV7-2 and TRBJ1-3; possible D gene TRBD1, 6 bases. The CDR3 consists of 17 residues. Germline-derived CDR1 and CDR2 are SGHTA and FQGNSA. V shed 5 bases and J shed 2 bases, with 19 bases lying between them. The CDR3 loop reads CASSQRAQGSTGNTIYF. CDR3 nucleotides: TGTGCCAGCAGCCAAAGGGCGCAGGGGTCAACTGGAAACACCATATATTTT.

The chain joins TRBV25-1 to TRBJ1-1; TRBD1 matches 7 bases. The length of the CDR3 is 15 residues. V shed 3 bases and J 9 bases; nucleotides not matched to a gene: 13. The germline V gene encodes CDR1 MGHDK and CDR2 SYGVNS. CDR3 in DNA: TGTGCCAGCAGTGACCCCAGGACAGGTTCCCATAAAGCTTTCTTT. Translated: CASSDPRTGSHKAFF.

This rearrangement joins TRBV28 to TRBJ1-2; D uncertain. The CDR3 covers 14 residues. Germline CDR1 and CDR2: MDHEN and SYDVKM. V lost 3 bases and J lost 4, with 12 bases in between. Written as DNA, the CDR3 is TGTGCCAGCAGTTTTCGGCCCATGGCCTATGGCTACACCTTC. It is translated as CASSFRPMAYGYTF.

This chain uses TRBV9 with TRBJ2-1; 7 bases are a match to TRBD2. The CDR3 spans 15 residues. The J segment lost 0 bases and the V segment lost 7 bases, leaving 7 bases of the junction unmatched. Germline lookup yields CDR1 SGDLS and CDR2 YYNGEE. CDR3 residues: CASGPLAASYNEQFF. CDR3 DNA sequence: TGTGCCAGCGGCCCGCTAGCGGCCTCCTACAATGAGCAGTTCTTC. Supplemented by reference TRBV9 and TRBJ2-1, the full variable domain reads DSGVTQTPKHLITATGQRVTLRCSPRSGDLSVYWYQQSLDQGLQFLIQYYNGEERAKGNILERFSAQQFPDLHSELNLSSLELGDSALYFCASGPLAASYNEQFFGPGTRLTVL.

The chain combines TRBV6-1 with TRBJ1-5, with D possibly TRBD1 on 6 matching bases. CDR1 MNHNS and CDR2 SASEGT come from the germline V gene. V lost 1 base, J lost 0 bases, and 13 bases lay in between. The CDR3 has 17 residues. CDR3 sequence: CASSEGAGVGSNQPQHF. Written as DNA, the CDR3 is TGTGCCAGCAGTGAAGGGGCAGGGGTAGGTAGCAATCAGCCCCAGCATTTT.

This clone appeared a few times. V usage is TRBV18 and J usage is TRBJ2-1; 11 nucleotides agree with TRBD2. This CDR3 has 15 amino acids. In germline, CDR1 is KGHSH, CDR2 LQKENI. V shed 2 bases, J shed 8 bases, and the junction held 5 bases outside the gene matches. CDR3 protein: CASSPTSGSKYEQFF. CDR3 DNA: TGTGCCAGCTCACCAACTAGCGGGAGTAAGTATGAGCAGTTCTTC.

The chain couples TRBV10-2 to TRBJ2-3; 8 positions match TRBD2. Looked up from germline, CDR1 is WSHSY and CDR2 is SAAADI. The CDR3 length is 14 residues. After removal of 6 bases from V and 2 bases from J, the junction contained 4 bases not matched to a gene. CDR3 bases: TGCGCCAGCAGCCTCGGGAGGGTCACAGATACGCAGTATTTT. This codes for CASSLGRVTDTQYF.

A few counts support this clone. The gene calls are TRBV7-9 and TRBJ2-7; TRBD1 is a possible D gene (6 bases). CDR1 is SEHNR, CDR2 FQNEAQ, per germline (reference sequence). The CDR3 length is 14 residues. Trimming removed 4 bases from V and 3 bases from J, with 13 bases in between. In DNA, the CDR3 is TGTGCCAGCAGCTCCAGGGGTCTTCTCTACGAGCAGTACTTC. It specifies CASSSRGLLYEQYF.

CDR3 sequence reads: CASSKVAGVGLGSQYF. CDR3 sequence (DNA): TGTGCCAGCAGCAAAGTAGCGGGAGTGGGTCTAGGGTCCCAGTACTTC. The J gene is TRBJ2-5, the V gene TRBV7-3; 9 bases map to TRBD2. This CDR3 has 16 amino acids. Germline V gene sequence: CDR1 SGHTA, CDR2 FQGTGA. J lost 9 bases, V lost 5 bases, and 16 bases had no gene match.

In regard to this clone: The identical CDR3 is also encoded by other nucleotide sequences in the sample. The chain employs TRBV14 and TRBJ1-3, with D possibly TRBD1 on 6 matching bases. The germline V gene encodes CDR1 SGHDN and CDR2 FVKESK. V was clipped by 2 bases and J by 4 bases, with 9 bases between them. The CDR3 contains 14 residues. Here the CDR3 reads CASSQSRGGNTIYF. The CDR3 nucleotides read TGTGCCAGCAGCCAAAGCAGGGGCGGAAACACCATATATTTT.

The gene calls are TRBV4-2 and TRBJ2-7; D possibly matches TRBD1 or TRBD2 (5 bases each). This CDR3 comprises 15 residues. Trimming removed 1 base at V and 3 bases at J, with 13 bases between. Germline V gene lookup returns CDR1 LGHNA and CDR2 YNFKEQ. The CDR3 region has the DNA TGTGCCAGCAGCCAAGGGGGGTCAGCGAACTACGAGCAGTACTTC. This gives the protein CASSQGGSANYEQYF.

The chain couples TRBV6-6 to TRBJ2-7; tentatively, D is TRBD2 (5 bases). The germline V gene has CDR1 MNHNY and CDR2 SVGAGI (reference sequence). V lost 7 bases, J lost 5 bases, and 18 bases lay in between. This CDR3 spans 14 amino acids. The CDR3 is CASTYGDKPHEQYF. DNA of the CDR3: TGTGCCAGCACCTACGGGGATAAGCCCCACGAGCAGTACTTC.

V usage is TRBV13 and J usage is TRBJ1-1, with TRBD1 matching 9 bases. V gave up 0 bases and J gave up 7 bases; unmatched junction bases: 9. Germline CDR1 and CDR2: PRHDT and FYEKMQ (reference sequence). The CDR3 sequence is 16 residues long. For the CDR3, the DNA is TGTGCCAGCAGCTTAGGAGGGGTGCGACAGGGGGGTGAAGCTTTCTTT. It yields the protein CASSLGGVRQGGEAFF.